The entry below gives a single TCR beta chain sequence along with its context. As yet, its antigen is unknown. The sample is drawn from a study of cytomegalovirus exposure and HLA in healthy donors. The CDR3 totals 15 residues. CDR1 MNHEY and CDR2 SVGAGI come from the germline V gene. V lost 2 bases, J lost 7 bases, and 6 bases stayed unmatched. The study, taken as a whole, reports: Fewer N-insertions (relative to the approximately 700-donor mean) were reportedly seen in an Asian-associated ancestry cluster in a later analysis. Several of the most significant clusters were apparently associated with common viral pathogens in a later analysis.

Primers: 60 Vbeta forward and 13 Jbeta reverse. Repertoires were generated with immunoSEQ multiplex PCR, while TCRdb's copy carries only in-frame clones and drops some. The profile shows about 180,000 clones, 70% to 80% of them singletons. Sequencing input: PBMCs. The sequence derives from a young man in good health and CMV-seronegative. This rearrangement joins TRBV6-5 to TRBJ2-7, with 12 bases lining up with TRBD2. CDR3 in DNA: TGTGCCAGCAGTTACCGGTTCGGACTAGCGGGAGAGCAGTACTTC. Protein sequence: CASSYRFGLAGEQYF.